This entry features one TCR beta chain sequence. The target antigen is unknown. The CDR3 covers 13 residues. Deletions cut 0 bases from V and 8 bases from J, with 13 bases between. Germline-derived CDR1 and CDR2 are DFQATT and SNEGSKA (reference sequence). TCRdb fed the RT-PCR reads into MiXCR, producing one record per CDR3 protein. The sample shows 490,000 or so distinct CDR3 sequences, around 8% of them seen only once. The record originates from a study of response to subunit inactivated influenza vaccine. Regarding the study as a whole: Authors proposed each seasonal influenza vaccination draws in few new T cells.

The chain joins TRBV20-1 to TRBJ1-2; D call uncertain. This material consisted of PBMCs from blood, taken approximately 25 months after vaccination. The receptor was isolated from a man aged 50-75 years who received an inactivated influenza vaccine. The CDR3 DNA sequence: TGCAGTGCTAGAGATTTAAGAAGAGGGGGCTACACCTTC. Amino acids: CSARDLRRGGYTF.